This T cell receptor beta chain is drawn from a study of cytomegalovirus exposure and HLA in healthy donors. General study findings and limits: Excluded: some indistinguishable V segments such as TRBV6-2 and TRBV6-3.

In this sample, this clone turned up a few times. The antigen remains unidentified. CDR3 length: 17 amino acids. Trimming at V came to 5 bases and at J to 2 bases, leaving 11 bases not matched to a gene. The V gene's germline CDR1 is SEHNR and CDR2 FQNEAQ (reference sequence). The PCR used 60 Vbeta and 13 Jbeta primers. The protocol was immunoSEQ multiplex PCR, while the TCRdb copy is restricted to in-frame clones and leaves out a portion. The sample contains more than 110,000 clones, more than 60% of which appear only once. V is TRBV7-9 and J is TRBJ2-5, with 10 bases fitting TRBD2. This receptor was obtained from a woman between 45 and 65 years old in good health and CMV-seropositive. The source material was PBMCs. The CDR3 sequence is CASSAFTSGVIQETQYF. The CDR3 bases are TGTGCCAGCAGCGCCTTCACTAGCGGGGTGATACAAGAGACCCAGTACTTC.